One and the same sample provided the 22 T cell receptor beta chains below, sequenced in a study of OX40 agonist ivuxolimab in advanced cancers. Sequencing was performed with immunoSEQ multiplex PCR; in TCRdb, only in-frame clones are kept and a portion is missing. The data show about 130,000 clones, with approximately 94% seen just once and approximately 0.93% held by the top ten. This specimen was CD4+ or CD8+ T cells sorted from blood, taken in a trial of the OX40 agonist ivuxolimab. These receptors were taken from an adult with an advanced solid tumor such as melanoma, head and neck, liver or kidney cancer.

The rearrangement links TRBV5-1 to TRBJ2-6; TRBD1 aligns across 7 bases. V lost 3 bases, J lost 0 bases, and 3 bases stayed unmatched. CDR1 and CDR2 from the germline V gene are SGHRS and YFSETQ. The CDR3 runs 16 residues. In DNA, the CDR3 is TGCGCCAGCAGCTCGACAGGGTACTCTGGGGCCAACGTCCTGACTTTC. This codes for CASSSTGYSGANVLTF.

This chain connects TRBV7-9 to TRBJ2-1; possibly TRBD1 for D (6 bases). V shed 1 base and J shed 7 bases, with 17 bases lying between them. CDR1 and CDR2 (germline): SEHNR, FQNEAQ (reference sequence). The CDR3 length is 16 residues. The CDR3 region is CASSLGGTWGGNEQFF. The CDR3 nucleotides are TGTGCCAGCAGCTTAGGGGGGACATGGGGCGGGAATGAGCAGTTCTTC.

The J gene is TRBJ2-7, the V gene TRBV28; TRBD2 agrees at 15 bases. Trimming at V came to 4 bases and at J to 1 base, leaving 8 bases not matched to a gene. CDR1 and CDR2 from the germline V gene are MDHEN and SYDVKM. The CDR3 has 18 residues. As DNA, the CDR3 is TGTGCCAGCAGTTCCGGTTGGGGACTAGCGGGGGGTTCCTACGAGCAGTACTTC. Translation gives CASSSGWGLAGGSYEQYF.

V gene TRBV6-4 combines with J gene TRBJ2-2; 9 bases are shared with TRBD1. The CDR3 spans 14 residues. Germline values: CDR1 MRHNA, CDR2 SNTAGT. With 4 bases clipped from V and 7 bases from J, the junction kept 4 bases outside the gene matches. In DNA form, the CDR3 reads TGTGCCAGCAGTGCACAGGGGGCTGGCGGGGAGCTGTTTTTT. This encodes CASSAQGAGGELFF.

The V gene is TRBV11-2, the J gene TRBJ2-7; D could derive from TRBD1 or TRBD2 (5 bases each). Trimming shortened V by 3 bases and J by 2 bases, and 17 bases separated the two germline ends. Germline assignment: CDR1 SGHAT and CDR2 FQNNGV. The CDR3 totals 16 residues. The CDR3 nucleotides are TGTGCCAGCAGCTTCGAGGGACCCCCGTTACCCTACGAGCAGTACTTC. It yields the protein CASSFEGPPLPYEQYF. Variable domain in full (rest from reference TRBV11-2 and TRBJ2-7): EAGVAQSPRYKIIEKRQSVAFWCNPISGHATLYWYQQILGQGPKLLIQFQNNGVVDDSQLPKDRFSAERLKGVDSTLKIQPAKLEDSAVYLCASSFEGPPLPYEQYFGPGTRLTVT.

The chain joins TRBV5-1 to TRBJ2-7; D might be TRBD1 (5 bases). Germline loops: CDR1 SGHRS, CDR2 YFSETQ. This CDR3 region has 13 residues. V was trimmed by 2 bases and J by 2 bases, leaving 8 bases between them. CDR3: CASSLPGPYEQYF. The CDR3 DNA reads TGCGCCAGCAGCTTACCAGGGCCCTACGAGCAGTACTTC.

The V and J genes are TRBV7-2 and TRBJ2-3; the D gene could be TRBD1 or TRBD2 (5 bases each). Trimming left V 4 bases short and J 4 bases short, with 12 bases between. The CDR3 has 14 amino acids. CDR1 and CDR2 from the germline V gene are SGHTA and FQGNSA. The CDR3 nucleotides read TGTGCCAGCAGCTCCCAGGGACGGTCAGATACGCAGTATTTT. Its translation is CASSSQGRSDTQYF.

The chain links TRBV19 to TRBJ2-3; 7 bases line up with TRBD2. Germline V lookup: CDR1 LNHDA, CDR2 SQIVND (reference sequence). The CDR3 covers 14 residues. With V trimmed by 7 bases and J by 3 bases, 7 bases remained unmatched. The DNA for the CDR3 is TGTGCCAGTAAGGCGGGAGTCGCTACAGATACGCAGTATTTT. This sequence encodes CASKAGVATDTQYF.

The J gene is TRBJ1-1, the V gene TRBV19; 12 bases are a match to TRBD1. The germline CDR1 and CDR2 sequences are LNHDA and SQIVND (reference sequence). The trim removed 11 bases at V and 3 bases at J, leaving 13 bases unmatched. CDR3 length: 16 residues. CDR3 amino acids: CASVYWDRGLDTEAFF. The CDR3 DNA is TGTGCCTCAGTGTATTGGGACAGGGGGCTGGACACTGAAGCTTTCTTT.

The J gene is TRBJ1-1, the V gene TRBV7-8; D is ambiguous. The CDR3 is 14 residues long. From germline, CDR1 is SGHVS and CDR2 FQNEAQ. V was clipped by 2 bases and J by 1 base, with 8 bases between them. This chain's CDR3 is CASSLNAGNTEAFF. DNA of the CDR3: TGTGCCAGCAGCTTAAATGCAGGGAACACTGAAGCTTTCTTT.

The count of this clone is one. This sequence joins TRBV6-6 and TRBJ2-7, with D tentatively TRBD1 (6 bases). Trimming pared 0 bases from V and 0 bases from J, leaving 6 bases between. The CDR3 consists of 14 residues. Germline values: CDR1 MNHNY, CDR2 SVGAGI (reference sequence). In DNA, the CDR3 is TGTGCCAGCAGTTACTCGGGGGCCTCCTACGAGCAGTACTTC. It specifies CASSYSGASYEQYF.

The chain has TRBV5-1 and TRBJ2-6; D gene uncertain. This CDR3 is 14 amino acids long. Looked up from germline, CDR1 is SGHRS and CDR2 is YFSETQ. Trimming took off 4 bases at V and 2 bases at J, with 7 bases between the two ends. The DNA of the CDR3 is TGCGCCAGCAGCGGGTTCGCTGGGGCCAACGTCCTGACTTTC. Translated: CASSGFAGANVLTF.

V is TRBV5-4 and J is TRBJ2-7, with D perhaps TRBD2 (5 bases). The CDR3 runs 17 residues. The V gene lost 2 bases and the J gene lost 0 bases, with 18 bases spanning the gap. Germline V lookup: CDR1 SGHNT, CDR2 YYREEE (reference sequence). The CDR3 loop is CASSLRLARRSSYEQYF. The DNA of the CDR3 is TGTGCCAGCAGCTTACGGTTAGCGAGGAGGTCCTCCTACGAGCAGTACTTC.

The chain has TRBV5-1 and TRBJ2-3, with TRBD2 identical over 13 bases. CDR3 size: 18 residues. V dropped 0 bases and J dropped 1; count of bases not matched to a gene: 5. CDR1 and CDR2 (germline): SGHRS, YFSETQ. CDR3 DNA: TGCGCCAGCAGCTTGGACCGACTAGCGGGAGGAGGCACAGATACGCAGTATTTT. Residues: CASSLDRLAGGGTDTQYF.

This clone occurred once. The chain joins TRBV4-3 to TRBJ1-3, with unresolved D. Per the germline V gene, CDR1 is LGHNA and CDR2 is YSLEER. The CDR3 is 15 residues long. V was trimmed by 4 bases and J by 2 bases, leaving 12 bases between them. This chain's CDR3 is CASSRIQDTGNTIYF. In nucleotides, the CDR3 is TGCGCCAGCAGCCGGATTCAGGATACTGGAAACACCATATATTTT.

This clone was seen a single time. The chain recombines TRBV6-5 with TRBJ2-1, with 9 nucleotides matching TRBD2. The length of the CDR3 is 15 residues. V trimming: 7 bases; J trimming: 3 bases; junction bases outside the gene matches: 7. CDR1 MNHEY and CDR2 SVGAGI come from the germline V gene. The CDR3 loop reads CASTPAGGLYNEQFF. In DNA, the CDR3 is TGTGCCAGCACCCCAGCGGGGGGCCTCTACAATGAGCAGTTCTTC.

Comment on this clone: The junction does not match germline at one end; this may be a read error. CDR3 nucleotide sequence: TGTGCTAGCAGCTTAGGGTCCACCGGGAGCCCTTGGGATACGCAGTATTTT. Its protein product is CASSLGSTGSPWDTQYF. The genes are TRBV7-7 and TRBJ2-3; D might be TRBD2 (6 bases). The germline V gene encodes CDR1 SSHAT and CDR2 FNYEAQ (reference sequence). This CDR3 is built from 17 residues.

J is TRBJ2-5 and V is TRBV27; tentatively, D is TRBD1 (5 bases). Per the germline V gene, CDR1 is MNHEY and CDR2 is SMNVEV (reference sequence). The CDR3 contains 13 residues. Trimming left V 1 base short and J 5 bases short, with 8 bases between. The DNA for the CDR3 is TGTGCCAGCAGTTTATGGGGCACGGAGACCCAGTACTTC. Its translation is CASSLWGTETQYF.

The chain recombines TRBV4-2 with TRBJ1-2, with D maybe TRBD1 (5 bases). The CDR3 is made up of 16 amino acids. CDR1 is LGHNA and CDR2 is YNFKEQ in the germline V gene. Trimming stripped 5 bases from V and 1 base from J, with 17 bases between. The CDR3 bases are TGTGCCAGCAGCGCTGACAGTGCCTACCTTAACTATGGCTACACCTTC. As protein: CASSADSAYLNYGYTF.

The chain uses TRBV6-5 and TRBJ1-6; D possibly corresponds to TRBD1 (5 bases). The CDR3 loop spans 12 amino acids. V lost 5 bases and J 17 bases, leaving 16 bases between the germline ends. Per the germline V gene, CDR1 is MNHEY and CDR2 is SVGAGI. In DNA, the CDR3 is TGTGCCAGCAGTCCAACCGGGACCACTATCCACTTT. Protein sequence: CASSPTGTTIHF.

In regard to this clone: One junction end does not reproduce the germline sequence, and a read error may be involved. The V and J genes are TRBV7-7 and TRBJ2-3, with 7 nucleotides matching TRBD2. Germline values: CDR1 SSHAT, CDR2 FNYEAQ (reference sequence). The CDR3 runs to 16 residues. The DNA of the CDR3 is TGTGCTAGCAGCTTAGGGGCTGCGGGAGCTTTGGATACGCAGTATTTT. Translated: CASSLGAAGALDTQYF. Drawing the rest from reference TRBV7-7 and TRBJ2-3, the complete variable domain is GAGVSQSPRYKVTKRGQDVTLRCDPISSHATLYWYQQALGQGPEFLTYFNYEAQPDKSGLPSDRFSAERPEGSISTLTIQRTEQRDSAMYRCASSLGAAGALDTQYFGPGTRLTVL.

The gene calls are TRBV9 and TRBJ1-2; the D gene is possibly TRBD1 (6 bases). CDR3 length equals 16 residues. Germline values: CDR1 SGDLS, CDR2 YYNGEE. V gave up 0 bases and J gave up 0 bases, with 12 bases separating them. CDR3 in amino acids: CASSVEQGRPNYGYTF. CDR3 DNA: TGTGCCAGCAGCGTAGAGCAGGGGCGACCTAACTATGGCTACACCTTC.